This TCR beta chain was recorded in a study of identical twins. Study-level findings and limits: Model-predicted out-of-frame TCR alpha sharing fell below observed values in monozygotic twins. A cross-sectional statistical analysis, not follow-up of the same donors, supported the conclusions. Memory repertoires showed no such pattern, whereas abundant cord blood beta clonotypes carried fewer insertions.

One entry per CDR3 protein results from TCRdb running MiXCR on the 5' RACE reads. Of 240,000 or so distinct CDR3 sequences in the sample, approximately 11% were seen once. Many counts were recorded for this clonotype. What it binds is unknown. These same data were also listed under a study on yellow fever vaccine responses in identical twins.

This TCR was sampled from a woman between 18 and 30 years old in good health. Source material: memory (CD45RO+) T cells sorted from blood.

The CDR3 spells CASRNGQGTEAFF. Written as DNA, the CDR3 is TGTGCCAGCAGGAACGGACAGGGCACTGAAGCTTTCTTT. This chain links TRBV6-2 or TRBV6-3 with TRBJ1-1; 8 bases align to TRBD1. This CDR3 spans 13 amino acids. Germline trimming cut 6 bases from V and 4 bases from J; bases unmatched to any gene: 4. Germline lookup yields CDR1 MNHEY and CDR2 SVGEGT.